This T cell receptor beta chain came from a study of blood T cell repertoires in COVID-19 (dated by TCRdb to 2020 to 2021). In the study overall: The collaborator samples originated in the United States, Italy and Spain and spanned the acute and convalescent phases of COVID-19. The material from the prospective study consisted of cDNA or gDNA derived from T cells, B-cell-depleted T cells, or PBMCs. The dataset comprised deeply sampled blood TCRbeta repertoires from subjects exposed to, actively infected with, or recovered from COVID-19. The repertoires were released in a freely available public database intended as a resource for research on the immune response to SARS-CoV-2. Samples were obtained from the ongoing ImmuneRACE study (first 160 participants) and from some 1,200 subjects provided by 6 global collaborators. The sample metadata nearly always contained a de-identified subject ID, COVID-19 status, age in years and sex. Where available, HLA class I and class II types were taken from metadata supplied by the sample provider and were not determined by assay-based typing. Paper-wide results and their limitations: The quantity of clinical and demographic metadata differed by source and by participant and was supplied without curation.

From V the trimming removes 4 bases and from J it removes 4 bases, while the gene matches leave 14 bases of the junction unaccounted for. The CDR3, cysteine through phenylalanine, is 17 amino acids long. Only the CDR3 DNA is retained, 51 bases long and in frame from the first base. CDR1 and CDR2 were assigned from the germline V gene (reference sequence) as MNHEY and SMNVEV. In the prospective study, participants were roughly 18 to 89 years old, resided in fewer than 25 geographic areas of the United States, and were enrolled through a virtual design. In the prospective study, cohorts were assigned on the basis of participant-reported clinical history obtained from a screening survey and a study questionnaire. In the prospective study, whole blood, serum and a nasopharyngeal or oropharyngeal swab were collected from each participant by mobile phlebotomists. Participants in the prospective study had the option to provide additional blood draws and questionnaires over a roughly 2-month period. Blood samples from the prospective study were shipped frozen or at room temperature prior to DNA extraction.

Remarks on this clone: It has no known antigen specificity. No much larger clone is present one base from it, and per-base qualities are unavailable.

TCRbeta CDR3 regions were amplified from genomic DNA by means of the immunoSEQ Assay, a bias-controlled multiplex PCR. Concerning the study's data processing: The number of nucleated cells in each sample was estimated by amplification of reference gene primers within the assay. To quantify the absolute abundance of each unique TCRbeta CDR3 rearrangement, sequence reads were collapsed and filtered. For each sample, productive Simpson clonality was calculated by taking the square root of Simpson's diversity index across productive rearrangements. This is the immuneACCESS table as TCRdb keeps it, with only in-frame sequences that have V and J called. A part of the clones is gone; compared with another copy, unresolved V genes explain less than half, and the rest is unexplained. V and J calls plus clone size are reproduced from that table; the DNA served to infer D and trimming. In this sample the table shows under 250,000 clones, roughly 79% of which occur a single time. The ten largest account for 8% to 9.5% of the sample.

The sequence derives from a woman in her forties or fifties with acute COVID-19. Here the chain combines TRBV27 and TRBJ2-5, with 8 central nucleotides matching TRBD2. Sequencing was done on a sample of PBMCs or T cells enriched from blood (not recorded which). The CDR3 protein: CASSSASGLFGGETQYF. The sequence in DNA is TGTGCCAGCAGTTCTGCTAGCGGGTTATTTGGGGGAGAGACCCAGTACTTC.